This T cell receptor (beta chain) was profiled in a study of T cell responses to AZD1222 COVID-19 vaccine. Trimming removed 5 bases from V and 4 bases from J; junction bases left unmatched: 5. Germline lookup yields CDR1 MNHEY and CDR2 SVGEGT. The CDR3 spans 13 residues. Assay: immunoSEQ multiplex PCR; the TCRdb copy retains only in-frame clones and omits some. The repertoire holds 140,000 to 150,000 clones, roughly 90% seen once, with under 2% in the top ten. The source of this sequence is an adult who received the AZD1222 COVID-19 vaccine. The sample in question was peripheral blood, obtained 28 days after the second AZD1222 dose. This chain links TRBV6-2 or TRBV6-3 with TRBJ2-7, with 7 bases identical to TRBD1. DNA for the CDR3: TGTGCCAGCAGTCCCACGGACAGGTACGAGCAGTACTTC. It yields the protein CASSPTDRYEQYF.